The rows below give T cell receptor beta chains drawn from one sample of a study of T cells after posttransplantation cyclophosphamide. Clones were sequenced by immunoSEQ multiplex PCR, and TCRdb holds only the in-frame ones, with some missing. This sample shows tens of thousands of clones and no singletons; over 2% rests with the ten largest. Sequencing was performed on PBMCs. These receptors were collected from a middle-aged man in good health, CMV-negative, and a related stem cell transplant donor. Both conserved end residues are part of each CDR3. The order of the fields is V gene, clone size, D gene, J gene, CDR3 protein, CDR3 DNA. The D gene is left open where the match is weak. The listing skips clone size in some rows; elsewhere it reads once, few, many or a size class.

TRBV29-1,many,-,TRBJ1-5,CSVEGDSPNQPQHF,TGCAGCGTTGAGGGGGACTCCCCTAATCAGCCCCAGCATTTT
TRBV2,many,-,TRBJ2-7,CASSPGLRYEQYF,TGTGCCAGCAGTCCGGGACTCCGCTACGAGCAGTACTTC
TRBV7-9,many,-,TRBJ2-6,CASSFTGFSGANVLTF,TGTGCCAGCAGCTTCACAGGGTTCTCTGGGGCCAACGTCCTGACTTTC
TRBV5-1,many,TRBD2,TRBJ2-7,CASSSGTSGDEQYF,TGCGCCAGCAGCTCCGGGACTAGCGGGGACGAGCAGTACTTC
TRBV4-2,many,TRBD1,TRBJ2-6,CASSQYPGTVPLSGANVLTF,TGTGCCAGCAGCCAGTACCCCGGGACAGTTCCCCTCTCTGGGGCCAACGTCCTGACTTTC
TRBV10-3,many,-,TRBJ2-3,CAINDSRDTQYF,TGTGCCATCAATGATAGCCGGGATACGCAGTATTTT
TRBV14,many,TRBD2,TRBJ2-7,CASNSGLLAGGEEEQYF,TGTGCCAGCAACAGCGGCCTACTAGCGGGAGGAGAGGAGGAGCAGTACTTC
TRBV28,many,TRBD2,TRBJ2-7,CASSTGGGSTPYEQYF,TGTGCCAGCAGTACCGGAGGCGGGAGTACCCCCTACGAGCAGTACTTC
TRBV10-1,many,TRBD1,TRBJ1-1,CASRPTGESLNTEAFF,TGCGCCAGCAGACCTACAGGGGAGTCCCTAAACACTGAAGCTTTCTTT
TRBV28,many,-,TRBJ1-1,CASRPLPQGGIWNTEAFF,TGTGCCAGCAGGCCATTGCCACAAGGGGGAATTTGGAACACTGAAGCTTTCTTT
TRBV2,many,-,TRBJ2-3,CASSEPGRGISTDTQYF,TGTGCCAGCAGTGAGCCAGGTCGGGGAATTTCTACAGATACGCAGTATTTT
TRBV7-2,many,-,TRBJ2-3,CASSSFTDTQYF,TGTGCCAGCAGCTCCTTCACAGATACGCAGTATTTT
TRBV4-2,many,TRBD2,TRBJ2-1,CASSEGLAGAEQFF,TGTGCCAGCAGCGAGGGACTAGCGGGAGCGGAGCAGTTCTTC
TRBV9,many,-,TRBJ2-1,CASSVVRSSYNEQFF,TGTGCCAGCAGCGTAGTTCGGAGCTCCTACAATGAGCAGTTCTTC
TRBV7-9,many,-,TRBJ2-1,CASSPIVNEQFF,TGTGCCAGCAGCCCTATTGTAAATGAGCAGTTCTTC
TRBV7-9,many,-,TRBJ2-6,CASSLVQGLRLGANVLTF,TGTGCCAGCAGCTTAGTACAGGGCCTAAGGCTTGGGGCCAACGTCCTGACTTTC
TRBV5-1,many,-,TRBJ1-3,CASSFTGTGNTIYF,TGCGCCAGCAGCTTTACGGGGACTGGAAACACCATATATTTT
TRBV28,many,TRBD2,TRBJ2-7,CASHSGGRQYF,TGTGCCAGCCACAGCGGGGGGAGACAGTACTTC
TRBV12-5,many,TRBD1,TRBJ1-2,CASGFTTTGGISYGYTF,TGTGCTAGTGGTTTCACCACTACAGGGGGCATTAGCTATGGCTACACCTTC
TRBV7-9,many,TRBD2,TRBJ2-3,CASSLRRPGRSTDTQYF,TGTGCCAGCAGCTTACGTCGTCCCGGGAGGAGCACAGATACGCAGTATTTT
TRBV7-9,many,-,TRBJ1-5,CASRQGNQPQHF,TGTGCCAGCAGACAGGGCAATCAGCCCCAGCATTTT
TRBV29-1,many,-,TRBJ2-7,CSVSQGTIYEQYF,TGCAGCGTCTCACAGGGAACGATTTACGAGCAGTACTTC
TRBV5-4,many,-,TRBJ1-1,CASSLTGSTEAFF,TGTGCCAGCAGCTTGACAGGGAGTACTGAAGCTTTCTTT
TRBV30,many,TRBD1,TRBJ2-7,CAWSIVRTGNSYEQYF,TGTGCCTGGAGTATAGTTAGGACAGGGAACTCCTACGAGCAGTACTTC
TRBV19,many,TRBD1,TRBJ1-5,CASTRPGQEWQPQHF,TGTGCCAGTACCCGCCCGGGACAGGAATGGCAGCCCCAGCATTTT
TRBV7-3,many,TRBD2,TRBJ2-3,CASSLGLAGGTDTQYF,TGTGCCAGCAGCTTAGGACTAGCGGGGGGCACAGATACGCAGTATTTT
TRBV7-2,many,-,TRBJ2-2,CASSLARQRNTGELFF,TGTGCCAGCAGCTTAGCGAGACAGAGGAACACCGGGGAGCTGTTTTTT
TRBV28,many,-,TRBJ1-1,CASSPSGVTEAFF,TGTGCCAGCAGTCCATCAGGGGTTACTGAAGCTTTCTTT
TRBV5-8,many,-,TRBJ1-1,CASSLGTEAFF,TGTGCCAGCAGTCTCGGGACTGAAGCTTTCTTT
TRBV10-3,many,TRBD1,TRBJ2-4,CAISVGTGKEEKNIQYF,TGTGCCATCAGTGTAGGGACAGGGAAGGAGGAAAAAAACATTCAGTACTTC
TRBV27,many,TRBD2,TRBJ2-7,CASSLRGLAGSYEQYF,TGTGCCAGCAGTTTGAGGGGACTAGCGGGTTCCTACGAGCAGTACTTC
TRBV29-1,many,TRBD1,TRBJ2-2,CSGGTVNGELFF,TGCAGCGGTGGGACAGTTAACGGGGAGCTGTTTTTT
TRBV18,many,TRBD1,TRBJ1-1,CASSLQTGMGTEAFF,TGTGCCAGCTCTCTACAGACAGGGATGGGGACTGAAGCTTTCTTT
TRBV7-9,many,-,TRBJ2-7,CASSKSTGREQYF,TGTGCCAGCAGCAAATCGACAGGGAGGGAGCAGTACTTC
TRBV7-9,many,TRBD2,TRBJ2-2,CASSVAGGIGELFF,TGTGCCAGCAGCGTAGCGGGAGGCATCGGGGAGCTGTTTTTT
TRBV9,many,-,TRBJ2-7,CASSVGSHSGYEQYF,TGTGCCAGCAGCGTAGGGTCTCATTCAGGCTACGAGCAGTACTTC
TRBV13,many,-,TRBJ2-3,CASSPDSDTQYF,TGTGCCAGCAGCCCAGATTCGGATACGCAGTATTTT
TRBV6-1,many,-,TRBJ2-7,CASSGTLYEQYF,TGTGCCAGCAGTGGGACTCTCTACGAGCAGTACTTC
TRBV7-3,many,-,TRBJ2-1,CASSPDRGREQFF,TGTGCCAGCAGCCCCGACCGCGGGCGTGAGCAGTTCTTC
TRBV6-5,many,-,TRBJ1-1,CASSYSKWGGTTEAFF,TGTGCCAGCAGTTACTCGAAGTGGGGAGGGACCACTGAAGCTTTCTTT
TRBV9,-,-,TRBJ2-7,CASSLRWGDEQYF,TGTGCCAGCAGCCTCCGCTGGGGAGACGAGCAGTACTTC
TRBV4-1,many,-,TRBJ2-1,CASSQGRTEQFF,TGCGCCAGCAGCCAAGGGAGAACTGAGCAGTTCTTC
TRBV30,many,-,TRBJ2-7,CAWSLFRGNYEQYF,TGTGCCTGGAGCCTCTTTCGGGGAAACTACGAGCAGTACTTC
TRBV7-5,many,-,TRBJ2-7,CARSNLFRDRVYEQYF,TGTGCCAGAAGCAACTTATTCCGGGACAGGGTCTACGAGCAGTACTTC
TRBV15,few,TRBD2,TRBJ2-1,CATSPRLAGIYNGQFF,TGTGCCACCAGCCCCCGGCTAGCGGGAATCTACAATGGGCAGTTCTTC
TRBV4-2,many,-,TRBJ1-3,CASSQTGTSGNTIYF,TGTGCCAGCAGCCAAACAGGAACCTCTGGAAACACCATATATTTT
TRBV7-8,many,-,TRBJ1-4,CASSTPDSSTNEKLFF,TGTGCCAGCAGCACCCCCGACAGTTCAACTAATGAAAAACTGTTTTTT